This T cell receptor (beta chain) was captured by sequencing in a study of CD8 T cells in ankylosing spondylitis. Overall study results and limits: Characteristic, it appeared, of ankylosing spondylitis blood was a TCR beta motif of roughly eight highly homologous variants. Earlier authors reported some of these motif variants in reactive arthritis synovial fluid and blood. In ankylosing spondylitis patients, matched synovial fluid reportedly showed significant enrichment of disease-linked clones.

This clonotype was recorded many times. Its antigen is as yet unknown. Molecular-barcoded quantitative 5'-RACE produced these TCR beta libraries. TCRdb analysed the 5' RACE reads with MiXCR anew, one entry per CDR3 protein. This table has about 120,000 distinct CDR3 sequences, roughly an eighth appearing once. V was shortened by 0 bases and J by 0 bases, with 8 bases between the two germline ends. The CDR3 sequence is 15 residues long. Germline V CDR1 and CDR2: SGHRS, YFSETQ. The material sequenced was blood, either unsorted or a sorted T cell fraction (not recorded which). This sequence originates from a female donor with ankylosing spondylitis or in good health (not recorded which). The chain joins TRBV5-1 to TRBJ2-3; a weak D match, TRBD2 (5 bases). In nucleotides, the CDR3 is TGCGCCAGCAGCTTGGTTGGAGGTAGCACAGATACGCAGTATTTT. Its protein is CASSLVGGSTDTQYF.